The 2 T cell receptor beta chains listed next were all sequenced from one sample in a study of CD8 T cells in Susac syndrome. RNA was extracted with the RNeasy kit, and a quantity of roughly 0.5 to 1 ug was reverse transcribed using random hexamers. TCRdb itself ran the immunoSEQ multiplex PCR reads through MiXCR, one entry per CDR3 protein. In the table there are approximately 190,000 distinct CDR3 sequences, approximately 95% of which are singletons. The sequenced sample consisted of CD8+ T cells from PBMCs. The receptor set was obtained from a human donor with Susac syndrome.

The chain uses TRBV7-9 and TRBJ2-1, with 7 nucleotides matching TRBD2. The CDR3 loop spans 16 amino acids. The junction had 8 bases not matched to a gene; V was cut back by 6 bases and J by 0 bases. Germline V gene lookup returns CDR1 SEHNR and CDR2 FQNEAQ (reference sequence). The CDR3: CASSYTGGSSYNEQFF. CDR3 coding DNA: TGTGCCAGCAGTTATACGGGGGGAAGCTCCTACAATGAGCAGTTCTTC.

The gene calls are TRBV10-2 and TRBJ2-5, with D possibly matching TRBD2 (6 bases). This CDR3 has 14 amino acids. Trimming left V 5 bases short and J 1 base short, with 11 bases between. Germline loops: CDR1 WSHSY, CDR2 SAAADI. DNA for the CDR3: TGCGCCAGCAGTTCCGCCGGGAGCCAAGAGACCCAGTACTTC. Translation gives CASSSAGSQETQYF.